Shown below are 18 T cell receptor beta chains from a single sample sequenced in a study of shared clonotypes between healthy human individuals. The data were produced by immunoSEQ multiplex PCR, yet TCRdb's version contains in-frame clones alone and is incomplete. This table has roughly 550,000 clones, nearly 97% appearing once. CD45RO-negative, CCR7-positively selected cells formed the naive CD8 fraction, excluding terminally differentiated effector memory CD45RA+ cells. The specimen was naive CD8+ T cells sorted from blood. These receptors all come from a woman in her 30s in good health.

The gene calls are TRBV14 and TRBJ2-3; D is unclear. Looked up from germline, CDR1 is SGHDN and CDR2 is FVKESK. V lost 2 bases to trimming and J lost 2 bases, with 14 bases between them. The CDR3 runs 16 residues. CDR3 DNA sequence: TGTGCCAGCAGCCAACGAACCAACTTGTACACAGATACGCAGTATTTT. It specifies CASSQRTNLYTDTQYF.

The chain joins TRBV19 to TRBJ2-5; 8 nucleotides line up with TRBD2. J was trimmed by 7 bases and V by 1 base; bases with no gene match: 11. The CDR3 consists of 16 residues. The germline gives CDR1 LNHDA, CDR2 SQIVND (reference sequence). The CDR3 spells CASSIGAGEGRVTQYF. CDR3 nucleotides: TGTGCCAGTAGTATAGGAGCGGGGGAGGGCCGGGTGACCCAGTACTTC.

As regards this clone: Other nucleotide sequences in the sample specify the same CDR3. V gene TRBV27 combines with J gene TRBJ1-5; 11 bases map to TRBD1. Unmatched junction bases numbered 4, after V lost 5 bases and J lost 4 bases. Germline V CDR1 and CDR2: MNHEY, SMNVEV (reference sequence). The CDR3 runs 15 residues. CDR3 in amino acids: CASSPGTGGNQPQHF. In DNA form, the CDR3 reads TGTGCCAGCAGTCCCGGGACAGGGGGTAATCAGCCCCAGCATTTT.

The rearrangement links TRBV7-9 to TRBJ1-3; D not resolved. V lost 3 bases, J lost 0 bases, and 12 bases lay in between. This CDR3 comprises 16 residues. The germline V gene has CDR1 SEHNR and CDR2 FQNEAQ (reference sequence). CDR3 nucleotides: TGTGCCAGCAGCTTGGGGTCTACGTCCTCTGGAAACACCATATATTTT. Translated: CASSLGSTSSGNTIYF.

The rearrangement links TRBV11-2 to TRBJ2-1; 7 positions agree with TRBD2. CDR3 length equals 17 residues. Per the germline V gene, CDR1 is SGHAT and CDR2 is FQNNGV. V dropped 1 base and J dropped 5; count of bases not matched to a gene: 11. The CDR3 DNA reads TGTGCCAGCAGCTTAGTGGGAGGGCCGAGCCTCGACAATGAGCAGTTCTTC. This sequence encodes CASSLVGGPSLDNEQFF. Full variable domain (remainder filled in from reference TRBV11-2 and TRBJ2-1): EAGVAQSPRYKIIEKRQSVAFWCNPISGHATLYWYQQILGQGPKLLIQFQNNGVVDDSQLPKDRFSAERLKGVDSTLKIQPAKLEDSAVYLCASSLVGGPSLDNEQFFGPGTRLTVL.

The V call is TRBV5-4, the J call TRBJ2-7, with D unresolved. Deletions cut 2 bases from V and 6 bases from J, with 9 bases between. This CDR3 is built from 12 residues. Germline CDR1 is SGHNT and CDR2 is YYREEE (reference sequence). The CDR3 DNA is TGTGCCAGCAGCTTTAAGCCAGGCGAGCAGTACTTC. Its translation is CASSFKPGEQYF.

CDR3 DNA sequence: TGTGCCAGCAGTGACTCGGGCAGGGCCGCCTTGAACACCGGGGAGCTGTTTTTT. Its protein is CASSDSGRAALNTGELFF. The gene calls are TRBV6-4 and TRBJ2-2; D may be TRBD1 (5 bases). Germline lookup yields CDR1 MRHNA and CDR2 SNTAGT. This CDR3 is built from 18 residues. Between the trimmed V and J ends, which lost 0 bases and 1 base, there was a span of 15 bases.

The gene calls are TRBV13 and TRBJ1-1; possibly TRBD1 for D (6 bases). This CDR3 region has 15 residues. With 5 bases removed from V and 0 bases from J, the gap between germline ends came to 13 bases. Germline CDR1 PRHDT, CDR2 FYEKMQ (reference sequence). The CDR3 loop is CASSRGGGMNTEAFF. CDR3 nucleotides: TGTGCCAGCAGCCGTGGGGGGGGCATGAACACTGAAGCTTTCTTT.

CDR3 in amino acids: CASSLATYNEQFF. For the CDR3, the DNA is TGTGCCAGCAGCTTGGCCACCTACAATGAGCAGTTCTTC. The chain uses TRBV5-5 and TRBJ2-1; D remains ambiguous. Germline loops: CDR1 SGHKS, CDR2 YYEKEE (reference sequence). This CDR3 spans 13 amino acids. Trimming removed 0 bases at V and 2 bases at J, with 3 bases between.

The V call is TRBV28, the J call TRBJ2-7; TRBD2 matches 10 bases. V was clipped by 7 bases and J by 7 bases; unmatched bases: 10. The germline V gene encodes CDR1 MDHEN and CDR2 SYDVKM. The CDR3 is made up of 14 amino acids. This chain's CDR3 is CASNKAGGPGEQYF. The CDR3 coding sequence is TGTGCCAGCAATAAAGCGGGAGGGCCTGGGGAGCAGTACTTC.

The V gene is TRBV13, the J gene TRBJ2-3, with 11 bases matching TRBD2. CDR3 length: 17 amino acids. From germline, CDR1 is PRHDT and CDR2 FYEKMQ (reference sequence). J was trimmed by 0 bases and V by 4 bases; bases with no gene match: 6. The CDR3 bases are TGTGCCAGCAGCTCCTGGGGGACTAGCGGAAGCACAGATACGCAGTATTTT. Translated: CASSSWGTSGSTDTQYF.

The V gene is TRBV19, the J gene TRBJ1-5, with a tentative D call TRBD1 (5 bases). The CDR3 runs 18 residues. Germline CDR1 and CDR2: LNHDA and SQIVND (reference sequence). The V gene lost 5 bases and the J gene lost 8 bases, with 28 bases spanning the gap. The CDR3: CASSLPLGLPDVNEPQHF. In DNA, the CDR3 is TGTGCCAGTAGTCTCCCTTTGGGACTGCCTGATGTTAATGAGCCCCAGCATTTT.

In regard to this clone: Other DNA sequences in this specimen translate into the identical CDR3. The V call is TRBV28, the J call TRBJ2-7; TRBD2 might be the D (5 bases). V lost 3 bases to trimming and J lost 3 bases, with 9 bases between them. Germline V gene data show CDR1 as MDHEN and CDR2 as SYDVKM. This CDR3 region has 13 residues. The CDR3 DNA reads TGTGCCAGCAGTTTCCCCGGAGGCTACGAGCAGTACTTC. Amino acids: CASSFPGGYEQYF.

The J gene is TRBJ2-5, the V gene TRBV28, with D unresolved. Germline V lookup: CDR1 MDHEN, CDR2 SYDVKM. V lost 7 bases, J lost 5 bases, and 11 bases lay in between. CDR3 length equals 12 residues. CDR3 sequence (DNA): TGTGCCAGCACAAGCACTGGGGAGACCCAGTACTTC. Protein product: CASTSTGETQYF.

This clone was detected many times. V and J are TRBV2 and TRBJ1-4; 8 bases match TRBD1. This CDR3 is 14 amino acids long. The germline V gene encodes CDR1 SNHLY and CDR2 FYNNEI. The V segment lost 6 bases and the J segment 15 bases; nucleotides outside the gene matches: 15. CDR3: CASSIGQGFDEMFF. For the CDR3, the DNA is TGTGCCAGCAGCATCGGACAGGGCTTTGATGAGATGTTTTTT. Filled out from reference TRBV2 and TRBJ1-4, the complete variable domain reads EPEVTQTPSHQVTQMGQEVILRCVPISNHLYFYWYRQILGQKVEFLVSFYNNEISEKSEIFDDQFSVERPDGSNFTLKIRSTKLEDSAMYFCASSIGQGFDEMFFGSGTQLSVL.

The chain uses TRBV9 and TRBJ2-1; 7 bases are shared with TRBD1. The CDR3 is made up of 14 amino acids. Per the germline V gene, CDR1 is SGDLS and CDR2 is YYNGEE. Trimming removed 3 bases from V and 4 bases from J; junction bases left unmatched: 4. For the CDR3, the DNA is TGTGCCAGCAGCGGTTGGACAGGTTACAATGAGCAGTTCTTC. Translation: CASSGWTGYNEQFF. Combining the CDR3 with reference TRBV9 and TRBJ2-1 gives the whole variable domain DSGVTQTPKHLITATGQRVTLRCSPRSGDLSVYWYQQSLDQGLQFLIQYYNGEERAKGNILERFSAQQFPDLHSELNLSSLELGDSALYFCASSGWTGYNEQFFGPGTRLTVL.

In this sample, this clone turned up once. J is TRBJ2-7 and V is TRBV6-1, with TRBD1 identical over 10 bases. The V gene's germline CDR1 is MNHNS and CDR2 SASEGT. CDR3 size: 14 residues. Trimming cost V 1 base and J 6 bases; bases outside gene matches: 3. As DNA, the CDR3 is TGTGCCAGCAGTGAAGGAGGGACAGGGGCCGAGCAGTACTTC. Encoded protein: CASSEGGTGAEQYF.

CDR3 sequence reads: CASNSGTDNTGELFF. CDR3 nucleotide sequence: TGTGCCAGCAACTCGGGTACGGATAACACCGGGGAGCTGTTTTTT. V is TRBV5-4 and J is TRBJ2-2, with unresolved D. CDR3 length: 15 residues. V was cut by 6 bases and J by 2 bases, with 14 bases left in between. Germline lookup yields CDR1 SGHNT and CDR2 YYREEE (reference sequence).